This TCR beta chain was observed in a study of OX40 agonist ivuxolimab in advanced cancers. Study in general: Patients' therapy was ivuxolimab, an antibody that acts as an agonist of OX40 (CD134). Melanoma, hepatocellular carcinoma, head and neck or renal cell cancer occurred in dose-escalation patients. Study-wide results and limits: At doses 0.1 to 3.0 mg/kg, CD4+ and CD8+ clones expanded.

TCRdb's copy holds only in-frame clones and misses some; the assay was immunoSEQ multiplex PCR. This table has 30,000 to 45,000 clones, roughly four fifths appearing once. A remark on this clone: Its antigen remains unidentified.

V lost 11 bases and J 2 bases, leaving 11 bases between the germline ends. Germline-derived CDR1 and CDR2 are SNHLY and FYNNEI. The CDR3 runs 12 residues. The sample consisted of CD4+ or CD8+ T cells sorted from blood, taken in a trial of the OX40 agonist ivuxolimab. This chain connects TRBV2 to TRBJ2-3; D is possibly TRBD1 or TRBD2 (5 bases each). This TCR was sampled from an adult with an advanced solid tumor such as melanoma, head and neck, liver or kidney cancer. The CDR3 here is CAGGSFTDTQYF. In DNA form, the CDR3 reads TGTGCCGGGGGTAGCTTCACAGATACGCAGTATTTT. Combining the CDR3 with reference TRBV2 and TRBJ2-3 gives the whole variable domain EPEVTQTPSHQVTQMGQEVILRCVPISNHLYFYWYRQILGQKVEFLVSFYNNEISEKSEIFDDQFSVERPDGSNFTLKIRSTKLEDSAMYFCAGGSFTDTQYFGPGTRLTVL.